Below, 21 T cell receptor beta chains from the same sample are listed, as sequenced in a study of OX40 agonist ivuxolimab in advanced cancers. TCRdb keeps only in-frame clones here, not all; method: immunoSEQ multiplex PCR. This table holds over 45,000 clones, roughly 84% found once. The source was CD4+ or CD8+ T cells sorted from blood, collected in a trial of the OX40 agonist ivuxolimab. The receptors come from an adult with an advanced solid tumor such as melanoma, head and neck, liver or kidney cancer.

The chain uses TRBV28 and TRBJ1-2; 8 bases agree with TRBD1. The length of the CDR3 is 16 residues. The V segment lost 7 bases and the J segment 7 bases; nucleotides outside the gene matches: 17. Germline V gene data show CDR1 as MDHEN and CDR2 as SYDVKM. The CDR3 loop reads CASTTNVRTGTSGYTF. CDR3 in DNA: TGTGCCAGCACCACGAATGTAAGGACAGGGACGAGTGGCTACACCTTC.

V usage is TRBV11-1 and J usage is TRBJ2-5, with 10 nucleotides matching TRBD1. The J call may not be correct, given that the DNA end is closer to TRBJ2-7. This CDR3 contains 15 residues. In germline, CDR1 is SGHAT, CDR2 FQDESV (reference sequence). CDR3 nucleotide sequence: TGTGCCAGCAGCTTAGGACAGGGGGCCGGCTACGAGCAGTACTTC. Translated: CASSLGQGAGYEQYF.

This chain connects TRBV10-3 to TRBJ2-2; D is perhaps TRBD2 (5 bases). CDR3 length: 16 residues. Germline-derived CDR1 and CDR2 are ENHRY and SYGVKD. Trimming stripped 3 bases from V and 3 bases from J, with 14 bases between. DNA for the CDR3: TGTGCCATCAGTGATCGGGGTCTGACCGACACCGGGGAGCTGTTTTTT. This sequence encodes CAISDRGLTDTGELFF.

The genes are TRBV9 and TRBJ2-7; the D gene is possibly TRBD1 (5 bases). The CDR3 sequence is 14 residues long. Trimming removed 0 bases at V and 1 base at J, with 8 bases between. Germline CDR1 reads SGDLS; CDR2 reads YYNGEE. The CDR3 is CASSVEGWSYEQYF. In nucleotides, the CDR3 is TGTGCCAGCAGCGTAGAGGGGTGGTCCTACGAGCAGTACTTC.

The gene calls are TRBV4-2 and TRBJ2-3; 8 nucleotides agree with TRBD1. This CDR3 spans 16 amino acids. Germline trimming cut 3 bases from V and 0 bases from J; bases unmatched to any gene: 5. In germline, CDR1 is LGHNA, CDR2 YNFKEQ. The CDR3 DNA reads TGTGCCAGCAGCCAGGCAGACAGGGGCAGCACAGATACGCAGTATTTT. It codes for CASSQADRGSTDTQYF.

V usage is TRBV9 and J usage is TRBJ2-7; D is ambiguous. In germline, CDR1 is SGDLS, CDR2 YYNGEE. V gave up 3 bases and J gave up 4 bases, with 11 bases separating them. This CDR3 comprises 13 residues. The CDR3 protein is CASSAGPGYEQYF. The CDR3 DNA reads TGTGCCAGCAGCGCGGGCCCCGGGTACGAGCAGTACTTC. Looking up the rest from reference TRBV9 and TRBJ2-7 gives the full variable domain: DSGVTQTPKHLITATGQRVTLRCSPRSGDLSVYWYQQSLDQGLQFLIQYYNGEERAKGNILERFSAQQFPDLHSELNLSSLELGDSALYFCASSAGPGYEQYFGPGTRLTVT.

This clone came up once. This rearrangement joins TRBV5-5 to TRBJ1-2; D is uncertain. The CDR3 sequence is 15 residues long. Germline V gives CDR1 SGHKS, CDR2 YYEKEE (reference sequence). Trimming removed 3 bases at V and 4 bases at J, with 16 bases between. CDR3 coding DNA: TGTGCCAGCAGCTCCAAACCGGGGATGATCTATGGCTACACCTTC. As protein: CASSSKPGMIYGYTF.

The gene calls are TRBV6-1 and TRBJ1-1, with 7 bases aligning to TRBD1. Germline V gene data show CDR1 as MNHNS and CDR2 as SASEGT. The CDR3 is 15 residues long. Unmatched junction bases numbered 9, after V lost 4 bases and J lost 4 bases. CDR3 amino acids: CASSALTGVGTEAFF. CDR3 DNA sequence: TGTGCCAGCAGTGCCCTAACAGGGGTTGGCACTGAAGCTTTCTTT.

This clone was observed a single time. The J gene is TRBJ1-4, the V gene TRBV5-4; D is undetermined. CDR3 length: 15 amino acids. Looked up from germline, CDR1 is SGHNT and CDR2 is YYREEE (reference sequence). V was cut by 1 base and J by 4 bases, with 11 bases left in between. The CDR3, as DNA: TGTGCCAGCAGCTTGCCCGGGTGGTATAATGAAAAACTGTTTTTT. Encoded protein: CASSLPGWYNEKLFF.

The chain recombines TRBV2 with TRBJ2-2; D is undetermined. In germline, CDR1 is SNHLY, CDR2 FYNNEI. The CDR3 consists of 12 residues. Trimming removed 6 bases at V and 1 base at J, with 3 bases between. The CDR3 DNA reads TGTGCCAGCAGGGGGAACACCGGGGAGCTGTTTTTT. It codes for CASRGNTGELFF.

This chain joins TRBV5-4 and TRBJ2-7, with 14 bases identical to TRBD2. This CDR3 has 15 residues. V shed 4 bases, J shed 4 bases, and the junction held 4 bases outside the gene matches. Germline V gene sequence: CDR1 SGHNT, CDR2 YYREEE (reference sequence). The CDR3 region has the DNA TGTGCCAGCAGCCCAAGACTAGCGGGGGGGTACGAGCAGTACTTC. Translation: CASSPRLAGGYEQYF.

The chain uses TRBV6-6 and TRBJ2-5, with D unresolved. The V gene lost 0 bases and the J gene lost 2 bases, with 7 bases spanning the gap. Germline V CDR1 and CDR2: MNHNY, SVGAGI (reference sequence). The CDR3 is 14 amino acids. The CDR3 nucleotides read TGTGCCAGCAGTTACTCGACAACGCAAGAGACCCAGTACTTC. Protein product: CASSYSTTQETQYF.

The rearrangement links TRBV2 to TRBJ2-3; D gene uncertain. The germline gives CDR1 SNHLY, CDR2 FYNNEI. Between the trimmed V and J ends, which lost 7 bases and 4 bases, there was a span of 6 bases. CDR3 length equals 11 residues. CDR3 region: CASKAADTQYF. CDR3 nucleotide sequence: TGTGCCAGCAAGGCTGCAGATACGCAGTATTTT.

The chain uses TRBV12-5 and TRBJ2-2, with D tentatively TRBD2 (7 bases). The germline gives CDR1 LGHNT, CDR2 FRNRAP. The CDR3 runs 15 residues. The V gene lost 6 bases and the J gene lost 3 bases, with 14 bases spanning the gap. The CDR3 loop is CASGWGGLDTGELFF. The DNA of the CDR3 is TGTGCTAGTGGCTGGGGGGGGCTGGACACCGGGGAGCTGTTTTTT.

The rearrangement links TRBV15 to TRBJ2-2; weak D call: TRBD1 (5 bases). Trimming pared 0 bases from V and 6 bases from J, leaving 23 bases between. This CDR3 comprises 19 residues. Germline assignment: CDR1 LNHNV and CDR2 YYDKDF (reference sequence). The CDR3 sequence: CATSRDRDSLGSYAGELFF. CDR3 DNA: TGTGCCACCAGCAGAGATAGAGACAGCTTAGGGTCTTACGCCGGGGAGCTGTTTTTT.

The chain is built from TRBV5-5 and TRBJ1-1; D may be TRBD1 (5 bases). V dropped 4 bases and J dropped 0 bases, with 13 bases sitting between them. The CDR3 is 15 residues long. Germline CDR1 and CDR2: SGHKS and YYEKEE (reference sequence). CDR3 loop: CASSPWDRMNTEAFF. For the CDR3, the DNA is TGTGCCAGCAGCCCCTGGGACCGAATGAACACTGAAGCTTTCTTT. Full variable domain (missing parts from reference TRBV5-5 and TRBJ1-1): DAGVTQSPTHLIKTRGQQVTLRCSPISGHKSVSWYQQVLGQGPQFIFQYYEKEERGRGNFPDRFSARQFPNYSSELNVNALLLGDSALYLCASSPWDRMNTEAFFGQGTRLTVV.

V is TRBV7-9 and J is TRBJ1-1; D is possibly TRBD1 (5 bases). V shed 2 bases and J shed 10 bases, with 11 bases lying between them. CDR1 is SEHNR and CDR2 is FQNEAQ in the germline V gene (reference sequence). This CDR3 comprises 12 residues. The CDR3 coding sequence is TGTGCCAGCAGCTTATCAGGGTGGGGAGCTTTCTTT. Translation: CASSLSGWGAFF.

CDR3 nucleotides: TGTGCCAGCAGTGGACTCAGGGGAAGCTCCTACAATGAGCAGTTCTTC. Protein product: CASSGLRGSSYNEQFF. The chain has TRBV6-1 and TRBJ2-1, with a weak D call TRBD1 (6 bases). The germline gives CDR1 MNHNS, CDR2 SASEGT. The CDR3 sequence is 16 residues long. Trimming left V 4 bases short and J 0 bases short, with 13 bases between.

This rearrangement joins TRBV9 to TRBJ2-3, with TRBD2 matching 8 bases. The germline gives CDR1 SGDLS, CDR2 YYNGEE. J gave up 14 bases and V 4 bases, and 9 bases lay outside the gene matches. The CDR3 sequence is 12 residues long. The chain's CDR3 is CASSSGGIKLYF. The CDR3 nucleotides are TGTGCCAGCAGCTCGGGAGGGATAAAGCTGTATTTT.

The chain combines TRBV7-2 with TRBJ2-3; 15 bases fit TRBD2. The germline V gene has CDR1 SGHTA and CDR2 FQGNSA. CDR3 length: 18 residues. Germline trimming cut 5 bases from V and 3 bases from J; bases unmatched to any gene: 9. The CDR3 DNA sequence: TGTGCCAGCAGCCTAGGGACTAGCGGGGGGCCATTGACAGATACGCAGTATTTT. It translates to CASSLGTSGGPLTDTQYF.

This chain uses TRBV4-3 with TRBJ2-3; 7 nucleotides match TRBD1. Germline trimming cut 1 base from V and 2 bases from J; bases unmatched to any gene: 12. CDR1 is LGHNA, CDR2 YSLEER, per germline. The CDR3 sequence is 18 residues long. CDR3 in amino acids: CASSQVGRGFHFTDTQYF. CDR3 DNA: TGCGCCAGCAGCCAAGTAGGCAGGGGGTTTCATTTCACAGATACGCAGTATTTT.